The 13 T cell receptor beta chains below all came from one sample that was sequenced in a study of tumor-infiltrating lymphocytes in primary liver carcinoma. TCR beta cDNA was prepared out of 450 to 500 ng total RNA by means of a constant-region primer. It was through three nested multiplex PCR rounds of slightly modified ARM-PCR that TCR beta libraries arose. The first two PCR rounds, roughly 10 cycles each, used TRBV1-TRBV30 forward primers and a C-beta reverse primer. TCRdb re-called the multiplex PCR reads with MiXCR, one entry per CDR3 protein. Among 330,000 or so distinct CDR3 sequences listed, roughly two thirds were seen once. It was unsorted whole blood that yielded blood RNA, and germline DNA was also extracted. The sample taken for sequencing was peripheral blood. Every receptor here comes from a man aged 35 to 55 with primary liver carcinoma and hepatitis B virus infection.

This clonotype was detected ten times or more. The V gene is TRBV5-4, the J gene TRBJ2-7; D is unclear. Germline CDR1 SGHNT, CDR2 YYREEE (reference sequence). Trimming took off 2 bases at V and 7 bases at J, with 13 bases between the two ends. This CDR3 contains 13 residues. CDR3 in amino acids: CASSFSGLGEQYF. CDR3 in DNA: TGTGCCAGCAGCTTCTCTGGGTTGGGAGAGCAGTACTTC.

Regarding this clonotype: This sequence may be a read error, since a much larger clone differs from it by one base. The chain recombines TRBV7-8 with TRBJ2-3; no firm D call. Per germline, CDR1 SGHVS and CDR2 FQNEAQ. There are 14 residues in the CDR3. V was clipped by 5 bases and J by 1 base, with 10 bases between them. The CDR3 loop reads CASSPALGTDTQYF. The CDR3 region has the DNA TGTGCCAGCAGCCCTGCTCTGGGCACAGATACGCAGTATTTT.

For this clonotype: The junction shows a germline mismatch at one end, possibly a read error. V gene TRBV11-2 combines with J gene TRBJ2-7; D ambiguous. Germline V gene data show CDR1 as SGHAT and CDR2 as FQNNGV. CDR3 size: 12 residues. Here the CDR3 DNA reads TGTCCCAGCAGCATATATAGTAATGAGCAGTATTTC. Translation gives CPSSIYSNEQYF.

With respect to this clonotype: A much larger clone sits a single nucleotide away, making a read error possible. The CDR3 sequence: CASSLGTEGAGEQYF. The CDR3 nucleotides read TGTGCCAGCAGTTTGGGGACAGAGGGAGCGGGCGAGCAGTACTTC. This chain uses TRBV12-3 or TRBV12-4 with TRBJ2-7; a weak D match, TRBD1 (7 bases). The CDR3 is 15 amino acids. Trimming stripped 3 bases from V and 6 bases from J, with 18 bases between.

With respect to this clonotype: With a much larger clone just one base away, this may be a read error. V gene TRBV6-1 combines with J gene TRBJ2-1; 12 positions match TRBD2. Germline V gives CDR1 MNHNS, CDR2 SASEGT. V gave up 6 bases and J gave up 3 bases; unmatched junction bases: 3. The CDR3 runs 15 residues. The CDR3 DNA reads TGTGCCAGCAGGGCTAGCGGGAGGGACTACAATGAGCAGTTCTTC. Amino acids: CASRASGRDYNEQFF.

About this clonotype: This may come from a read error, since a much larger clone is one base off. V gene TRBV6-6 combines with J gene TRBJ1-6; no reliable D call. Germline-derived CDR1 and CDR2 are MNHNY and SVGAGI (reference sequence). CDR3 length: 13 residues. CDR3 nucleotide sequence: TGTGCCAACAGTCCACGACAATACGCACCCCTCCACTTT. Translation gives CANSPRQYAPLHF.

The V gene is TRBV15, the J gene TRBJ2-7, with TRBD1 matching 7 bases. V lost 5 bases to trimming and J lost 3 bases; unmatched junction nucleotides: 7. This CDR3 has 14 residues. Germline V gives CDR1 LNHNV, CDR2 YYDKDF (reference sequence). The CDR3 DNA reads TGTGCCACCAGCTACCGGACAGGACTCTACGAGCAGTACTTC. Translation: CATSYRTGLYEQYF.

The chain links TRBV10-3 to TRBJ2-2; the D gene is possibly TRBD2 (6 bases). The CDR3 is 15 residues long. Germline CDR1 is ENHRY and CDR2 is SYGVKD. In nucleotides, the CDR3 is TGTACCACCAAAGGCGGGATAGGCGACACCGGGGAGCTGTTTTTT. Translating it yields CTTKGGIGDTGELFF.

This clonotype appeared a few times. This chain joins TRBV10-2 and TRBJ2-1; D not resolved. This CDR3 spans 13 amino acids. Per the germline V gene, CDR1 is WSHSY and CDR2 is SAAADI. Trimming cost V 0 bases and J 6 bases, with 6 bases left between them. CDR3 DNA: TGCGCCAGCAGTGAGTCGGTCGGCAATGAGCAGTTCTTC. Protein product: CASSESVGNEQFF.

This clonotype appeared a few times. In nucleotides, the CDR3 is TGCGCCAGCAGTGACAGGCTAGCGGGAGGGCCCTACGAGCAGTACTTC. Translation gives CASSDRLAGGPYEQYF. The chain combines TRBV10-2 with TRBJ2-7, with 12 bases that match TRBD2. Germline lookup yields CDR1 WSHSY and CDR2 SAAADI. Losses at the gene ends were 3 bases for V and 2 bases for J; bases not matched to a gene: 5. The CDR3 covers 16 residues.

This clonotype was counted ten times or more. This sequence joins TRBV6-2 or TRBV6-3 and TRBJ2-1, with a weak D call TRBD2 (6 bases). Germline V CDR1 and CDR2: MNHEY, SVGEGT. Between the trimmed V and J ends, which lost 6 bases and 15 bases, there was a span of 27 bases. The length of the CDR3 is 15 residues. This chain's CDR3 is CASRTGGRFIVSPFF. The CDR3 nucleotides read TGTGCCAGCAGGACCGGGGGTCGGTTCATAGTAAGTCCGTTCTTC.

Concerning this clonotype itself: A read error is likely, as this CDR3 ends without the conserved phenylalanine or tryptophan. The chain has TRBV11-2 and TRBJ2-1; D call uncertain. This CDR3 contains 13 residues. In germline, CDR1 is SGHAT, CDR2 FQNNGV. CDR3 sequence reads: CASSLESYNEQFL. The CDR3 DNA reads TGTGCCAGCAGTTTAGAATCATACAATGAGCAGTTCCTC.

This clonotype was detected once. Since the CDR3 does not end with the conserved phenylalanine or tryptophan, this likely comes from a read error. V is TRBV11-2 and J is TRBJ1-1; the D is unclear. V gave up 6 bases and J gave up 8 bases, with 16 bases separating them. The CDR3 is 13 residues long. CDR1 and CDR2 (germline): SGHAT, FQNNGV. CDR3 DNA sequence: TGTGCCAGCAGTCTCAAAGCCCAGGCGGAAGCTTTCTCA. Its protein is CASSLKAQAEAFS.